The 18 T cell receptor beta chains presented below share a single source sample, sequenced in a study of radiation and T cells in renal cell carcinoma. The data were produced by immunoSEQ multiplex PCR, yet TCRdb's version contains in-frame clones alone and is incomplete. The sample lists just under 150,000 clones; approximately 86% were seen once. The time point here: blood 4 weeks post-SBRT, at nephrectomy. Regarding treatment: 15 Gy SBRT to primary tumor, nephrectomy 4 weeks later. This material consisted of blood, taken from a patient whose treatment included radiotherapy and nephrectomy. These TCRs come from a woman between 50 and 59 years old with renal cell carcinoma.

This clone was detected once. This chain connects TRBV10-3 to TRBJ1-2; a possible D gene is TRBD1 (6 bases). Germline values: CDR1 ENHRY, CDR2 SYGVKD. The CDR3 totals 14 residues. Trimming removed 6 bases from V and 2 bases from J, with 13 bases in between. The DNA of the CDR3 is TGTGCCATCAGGGACGACAGGCGAAACTATGGCTACACCTTC. Translated: CAIRDDRRNYGYTF.

This chain links TRBV6-6 with TRBJ1-2, with D unresolved. CDR3 size: 12 residues. Germline V lookup: CDR1 MNHNY, CDR2 SVGAGI (reference sequence). Trimming pared 7 bases from V and 4 bases from J, leaving 10 bases between. The CDR3 DNA reads as TGTGCCAGCAAAAAGGAGTCCTATGGCTACACCTTC. It translates to CASKKESYGYTF.

J is TRBJ1-5 and V is TRBV19; 9 bases line up with TRBD1. This CDR3 spans 14 amino acids. Germline lookup yields CDR1 LNHDA and CDR2 SQIVND (reference sequence). V was pared by 10 bases and J by 1 base, with 5 bases of the junction left unmatched. The chain's CDR3 is CATTGGGSNQPQHF. For the CDR3, the DNA is TGTGCCACAACAGGGGGCGGGAGCAATCAGCCCCAGCATTTT.

The rearrangement joins TRBV14 to TRBJ2-7; no reliable D call. CDR1 SGHDN and CDR2 FVKESK come from the germline V gene. Trimming pared 1 base from V and 9 bases from J, leaving 13 bases between. The CDR3 consists of 13 residues. CDR3 DNA: TGTGCCAGCAGCCAAGTTGGCGGACGGTGGCAGTACTTC. As protein: CASSQVGGRWQYF.

The chain uses TRBV6-6 and TRBJ2-7; D ambiguous. CDR1 and CDR2 from the germline V gene are MNHNY and SVGAGI (reference sequence). Trimming removed 2 bases from V and 2 bases from J, with 10 bases in between. The CDR3 has 14 residues. The CDR3 protein is CASSYMPETYEQYF. DNA for the CDR3: TGTGCCAGCAGTTACATGCCAGAGACCTACGAGCAGTACTTC.

The chain employs TRBV4-1 and TRBJ2-1, with 7 nucleotides matching TRBD1. This CDR3 has 15 amino acids. Germline V gene lookup returns CDR1 MGHRA and CDR2 YSYEKL. Trimming at V came to 4 bases and at J to 7 bases, leaving 10 bases not matched to a gene. This CDR3 reads CASSPEGAIVNEQFF. CDR3 DNA sequence: TGCGCCAGCAGCCCAGAGGGGGCAATCGTGAATGAGCAGTTCTTC.

This clone has a single count. V gene TRBV19 combines with J gene TRBJ1-2; D call uncertain. The CDR3 is made up of 14 amino acids. Germline CDR1 and CDR2: LNHDA and SQIVND (reference sequence). The germline V and J ends were trimmed by 3 bases and 4 bases, with 12 bases remaining between them. The CDR3 spells CASSIVNSVYGYTF. The CDR3 region has the DNA TGTGCCAGTAGTATCGTGAACAGCGTCTATGGCTACACCTTC.

This clone was observed a handful of times. V usage is TRBV10-1 and J usage is TRBJ2-2; TRBD2 matches at 10 bases. V lost 3 bases and J lost 5; bases outside the gene matches: 3. The length of the CDR3 is 15 residues. The germline V gene has CDR1 WNHNN and CDR2 SYGVQD (reference sequence). CDR3 coding DNA: TGCGCCAGCAGTGACGGACTAGCGGTAACCGGGGAGCTGTTTTTT. It specifies CASSDGLAVTGELFF.

The V gene is TRBV7-9, the J gene TRBJ2-7; possible D gene TRBD1, 5 bases. This CDR3 has 14 residues. The germline V and J ends were trimmed by 3 bases and 3 bases, with 12 bases remaining between them. The germline gives CDR1 SEHNR, CDR2 FQNEAQ (reference sequence). The CDR3 coding sequence is TGTGCCAGCAGCTTCAATGACCAGGGCTACGAGCAGTACTTC. Its protein is CASSFNDQGYEQYF.

The chain couples TRBV14 to TRBJ1-2; D possibly corresponds to TRBD1 (5 bases). The CDR3 runs to 13 residues. V lost 6 bases and J 8 bases, leaving 16 bases between the germline ends. Germline CDR1 is SGHDN and CDR2 is FVKESK. The CDR3 reads CASRPGTADGYTF. As DNA, the CDR3 is TGTGCCAGCAGGCCGGGGACGGCAGACGGCTACACCTTC.

The chain links TRBV6-1 to TRBJ2-5, with TRBD1 matching 10 bases. Germline trimming cut 4 bases from V and 5 bases from J; bases unmatched to any gene: 10. Germline-derived CDR1 and CDR2 are MNHNS and SASEGT. The CDR3 consists of 16 residues. CDR3 protein: CASSGGTGAQGETQYF. DNA of the CDR3: TGTGCCAGCAGTGGGGGGACAGGGGCGCAAGGGGAGACCCAGTACTTC.

V and J are TRBV7-9 and TRBJ1-3; D not certain. CDR3 size: 15 residues. V shed 2 bases and J shed 0 bases, with 8 bases lying between them. The germline CDR1 and CDR2 sequences are SEHNR and FQNEAQ (reference sequence). The CDR3 region has the DNA TGTGCCAGCAGCTTATACGAGGACTCTGGAAACACCATATATTTT. It specifies CASSLYEDSGNTIYF.

V gene TRBV2 combines with J gene TRBJ2-5; 9 nucleotides match TRBD1. V lost 4 bases and J lost 2; bases outside the gene matches: 2. Germline loops: CDR1 SNHLY, CDR2 FYNNEI. CDR3 size: 14 residues. CDR3 in amino acids: CASSGQGGQETQYF. Written as DNA, the CDR3 is TGTGCCAGCAGTGGACAGGGGGGTCAAGAGACCCAGTACTTC.

The chain joins TRBV9 to TRBJ2-5; 8 bases align to TRBD2. Germline assignment: CDR1 SGDLS and CDR2 YYNGEE. This CDR3 comprises 15 residues. Trimming cost V 4 bases and J 1 base; bases outside gene matches: 6. The CDR3 DNA follows: TGTGCCAGCAGCCCAGCGGGAGCGCTCCAAGAGACCCAGTACTTC. It encodes CASSPAGALQETQYF.

This clone came up once. J is TRBJ2-1 and V is TRBV5-1; a weak D match, TRBD2 (5 bases). This CDR3 comprises 16 residues. CDR1 and CDR2 (germline): SGHRS, YFSETQ. V gave up 6 bases and J gave up 0 bases, with 16 bases separating them. In DNA form, the CDR3 reads TGCGCCAGCAACCCGAGTGGGGAGAGCTCCTACAATGAGCAGTTCTTC. Amino acids: CASNPSGESSYNEQFF.

This chain uses TRBV6-6 with TRBJ2-1; the D call may be TRBD1 or TRBD2 (6 bases each). The V gene lost 2 bases and the J gene lost 5 bases, with 10 bases spanning the gap. This CDR3 is built from 14 residues. The germline gives CDR1 MNHNY, CDR2 SVGAGI (reference sequence). Written as DNA, the CDR3 is TGTGCCAGCAGTTACGCTAGGGGGGACAATGAGCAGTTCTTC. It codes for CASSYARGDNEQFF.

The chain has TRBV5-6 and TRBJ1-5, with a weak D call TRBD1 (5 bases). CDR1 is SGHDT, CDR2 YYEEEE, per germline. Trimming left V 1 base short and J 2 bases short, with 16 bases between. The CDR3 runs 17 residues. CDR3 DNA sequence: TGTGCCAGCAGCTTGAGCGTCAGGGTCCAGGGCAATCAGCCCCAGCATTTT. It yields the protein CASSLSVRVQGNQPQHF.

The chain links TRBV6-1 to TRBJ2-6, with D perhaps TRBD1 or TRBD2 (5 bases each). The CDR3 is 16 residues long. V dropped 1 base and J dropped 0 bases, with 7 bases sitting between them. Germline loops: CDR1 MNHNS, CDR2 SASEGT. The CDR3 nucleotides are TGTGCCAGCAGTGAAGTGGGGGTCTCTGGGGCCAACGTCCTGACTTTC. It is translated as CASSEVGVSGANVLTF.